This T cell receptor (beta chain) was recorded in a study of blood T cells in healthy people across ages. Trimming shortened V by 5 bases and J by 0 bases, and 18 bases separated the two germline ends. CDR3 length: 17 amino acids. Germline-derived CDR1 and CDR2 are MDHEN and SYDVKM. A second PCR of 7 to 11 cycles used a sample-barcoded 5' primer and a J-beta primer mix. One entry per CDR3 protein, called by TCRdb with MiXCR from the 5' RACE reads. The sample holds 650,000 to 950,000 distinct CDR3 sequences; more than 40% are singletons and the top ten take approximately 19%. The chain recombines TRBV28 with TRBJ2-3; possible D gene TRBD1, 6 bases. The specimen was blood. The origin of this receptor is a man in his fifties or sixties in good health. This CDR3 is CASSHRSQGLSTDTQYF. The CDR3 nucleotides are TGTGCCAGCAGTCACCGCTCACAGGGTTTAAGCACAGATACGCAGTATTTT. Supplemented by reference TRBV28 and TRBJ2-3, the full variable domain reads DVKVTQSSRYLVKRTGEKVFLECVQDMDHENMFWYRQDPGLGLRLIYFSYDVKMKEKGDIPEGYSVSREKKERFSLILESASTNQTSMYLCASSHRSQGLSTDTQYFGPGTRLTVL.